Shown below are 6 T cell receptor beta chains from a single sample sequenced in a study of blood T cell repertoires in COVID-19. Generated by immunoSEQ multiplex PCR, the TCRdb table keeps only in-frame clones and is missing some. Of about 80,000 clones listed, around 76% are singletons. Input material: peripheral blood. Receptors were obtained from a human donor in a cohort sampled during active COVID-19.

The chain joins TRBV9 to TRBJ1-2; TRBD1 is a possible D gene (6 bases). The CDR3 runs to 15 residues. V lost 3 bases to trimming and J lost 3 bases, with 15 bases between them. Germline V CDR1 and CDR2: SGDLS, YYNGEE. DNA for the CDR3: TGTGCCAGCAGCGCTAGCTGGGGGCCCGACTATGGCTACACCTTC. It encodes CASSASWGPDYGYTF.

As DNA, the CDR3 is TGCGCCAGCAGCCAAGATGGCAGGGGAAACACTGAAGCTTTCTTT. Its translation is CASSQDGRGNTEAFF. This chain joins TRBV4-1 and TRBJ1-1; possibly TRBD1 for D (6 bases). The V end lost 0 bases, the J end lost 2 bases, and 10 bases lay between the germline ends. The germline V gene encodes CDR1 MGHRA and CDR2 YSYEKL. The CDR3 is 15 residues long.

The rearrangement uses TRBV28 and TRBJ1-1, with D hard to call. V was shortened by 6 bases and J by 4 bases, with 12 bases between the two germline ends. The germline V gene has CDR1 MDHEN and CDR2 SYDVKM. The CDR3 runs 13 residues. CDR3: CASRRPSVTEAFF. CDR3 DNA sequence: TGTGCCAGCAGGCGCCCGAGTGTCACTGAAGCTTTCTTT.

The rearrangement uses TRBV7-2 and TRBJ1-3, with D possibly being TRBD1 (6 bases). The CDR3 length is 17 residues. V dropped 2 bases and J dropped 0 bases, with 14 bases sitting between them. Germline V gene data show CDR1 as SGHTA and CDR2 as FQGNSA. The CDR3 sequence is CASSLFSGQSSGNTIYF. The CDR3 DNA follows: TGTGCCAGCAGCTTATTTTCCGGACAGAGCTCTGGAAACACCATATATTTT.

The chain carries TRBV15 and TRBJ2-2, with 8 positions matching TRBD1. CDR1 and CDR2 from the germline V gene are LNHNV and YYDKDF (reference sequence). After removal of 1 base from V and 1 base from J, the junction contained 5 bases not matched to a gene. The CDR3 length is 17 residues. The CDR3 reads CATSRAGQEWNTGELFF. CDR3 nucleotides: TGTGCCACCAGCAGAGCGGGACAGGAGTGGAACACCGGGGAGCTGTTTTTT.

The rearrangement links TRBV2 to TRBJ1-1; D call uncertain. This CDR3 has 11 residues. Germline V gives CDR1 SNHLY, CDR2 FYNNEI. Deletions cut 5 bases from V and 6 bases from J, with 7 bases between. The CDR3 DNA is TGTGCCAGCAGTTTCAGGTCTGAAGCTTTCTTT. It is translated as CASSFRSEAFF.